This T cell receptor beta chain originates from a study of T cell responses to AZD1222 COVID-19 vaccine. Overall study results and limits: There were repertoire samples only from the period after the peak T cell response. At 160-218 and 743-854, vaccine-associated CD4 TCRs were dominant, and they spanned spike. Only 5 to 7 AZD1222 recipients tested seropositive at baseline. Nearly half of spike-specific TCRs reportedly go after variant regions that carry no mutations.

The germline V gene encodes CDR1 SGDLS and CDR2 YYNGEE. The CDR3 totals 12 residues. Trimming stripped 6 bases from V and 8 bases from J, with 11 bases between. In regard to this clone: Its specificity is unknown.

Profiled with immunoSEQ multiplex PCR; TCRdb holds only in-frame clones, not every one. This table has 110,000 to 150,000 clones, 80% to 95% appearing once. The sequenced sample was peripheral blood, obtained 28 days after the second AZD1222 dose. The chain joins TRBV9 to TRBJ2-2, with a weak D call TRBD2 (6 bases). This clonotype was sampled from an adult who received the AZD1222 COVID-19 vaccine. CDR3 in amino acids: CASNPGEGELFF. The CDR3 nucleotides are TGTGCCAGCAACCCGGGGGAAGGGGAGCTGTTTTTT.